These 16 T cell receptor beta chains share one sample of origin, sequenced in a study of blood T cell repertoires in COVID-19. Assay: immunoSEQ multiplex PCR; the TCRdb copy retains only in-frame clones and omits some. The sample records about 440,000 clones, roughly 88% being singletons. Sequences were obtained from peripheral blood. These receptor sequences come from a woman aged 45-65 years with COVID-19, enrolled during active disease.

J is TRBJ2-1 and V is TRBV9, with TRBD2 matching 11 bases. Unmatched junction bases numbered 13, after V lost 2 bases and J lost 15 bases. Germline V gene data show CDR1 as SGDLS and CDR2 as YYNGEE. The CDR3 consists of 15 residues. The CDR3 here is CASSVTSGDPPPAFF. The CDR3 DNA is TGTGCCAGCAGCGTGACTAGCGGGGACCCACCTCCTGCGTTCTTC.

This clone has only one observation. CDR3 sequence: CASSLDRGSSYEQYF. The CDR3 bases are TGTGCCAGCAGCTTGGACAGGGGAAGCTCCTACGAGCAGTACTTC. The gene calls are TRBV6-5 and TRBJ2-7; 9 positions match TRBD1. The germline CDR1 and CDR2 sequences are MNHEY and SVGAGI. The length of the CDR3 is 15 residues. Trimming removed 6 bases from V and 0 bases from J; junction bases left unmatched: 6.

The chain recombines TRBV2 with TRBJ1-1; D is perhaps TRBD1 (5 bases). There are 14 residues in the CDR3. Germline V gene lookup returns CDR1 SNHLY and CDR2 FYNNEI. V was shortened by 0 bases and J by 4 bases, with 9 bases between the two germline ends. In nucleotides, the CDR3 is TGTGCCAGCAGTGAAGCGTGGGGCCCCACTGAAGCTTTCTTT. It specifies CASSEAWGPTEAFF.

V and J are TRBV11-2 and TRBJ2-3, with 11 bases lining up with TRBD2. Germline loops: CDR1 SGHAT, CDR2 FQNNGV. After removal of 3 bases from V and 5 bases from J, the junction contained 7 bases not matched to a gene. The CDR3 is made up of 16 amino acids. The CDR3 is CASSFSGGARGDTQYF. The CDR3 DNA reads as TGTGCCAGCAGCTTTAGCGGGGGGGCTCGGGGAGATACGCAGTATTTT.

This clone has a handful of counts. V gene TRBV18 combines with J gene TRBJ1-3; D perhaps matches TRBD1 (5 bases). The CDR3 length is 15 residues. The ends were cut back, 2 bases at V and 7 bases at J, with 15 bases in the middle. Germline V lookup: CDR1 KGHSH, CDR2 LQKENI. CDR3 nucleotide sequence: TGTGCCAGCTCACCAGGGACTGGAGGGAGGAACACCATATATTTT. Protein product: CASSPGTGGRNTIYF. The complete variable domain, with remaining parts taken from reference TRBV18 and TRBJ1-3, reads NAGVMQNPRHLVRRRGQEARLRCSPMKGHSHVYWYRQLPEEGLKFMVYLQKENIIDESGMPKERFSAEFPKEGPSILRIQQVVRGDSAAYFCASSPGTGGRNTIYFGEGSWLTVV.

The chain employs TRBV30 and TRBJ1-5; 7 nucleotides match TRBD1. J was trimmed by 4 bases and V by 2 bases; bases with no gene match: 2. This CDR3 is 13 amino acids long. Germline lookup yields CDR1 GTSNPN and CDR2 SVGIG (reference sequence). The CDR3 loop is CAWSLTGNQPQHF. The CDR3 nucleotides read TGTGCCTGGAGTTTGACAGGGAATCAGCCCCAGCATTTT.

This clone was seen many times. The CDR3 here is CASSGDSISEAFF. CDR3 bases: TGTGCCAGCAGTGGGGACAGTATTTCTGAAGCTTTCTTT. The chain recombines TRBV2 with TRBJ1-1; 7 nucleotides match TRBD1. After removal of 4 bases from V and 6 bases from J, the junction contained 5 bases not matched to a gene. CDR3 size: 13 residues. Germline V CDR1 and CDR2: SNHLY, FYNNEI.

V usage is TRBV30 and J usage is TRBJ2-5; maybe TRBD1 (5 bases). Germline CDR1 GTSNPN, CDR2 SVGIG (reference sequence). Trimming removed 5 bases at V and 3 bases at J, with 13 bases between. This CDR3 has 13 residues. CDR3 DNA: TGTGCCTGGGATAGGGGTACCGAAGAGACCCAGTACTTC. It is translated as CAWDRGTEETQYF.

This chain joins TRBV24-1 and TRBJ2-5, with D perhaps TRBD1 (5 bases). The length of the CDR3 is 14 residues. V was trimmed by 4 bases and J by 4 bases, leaving 12 bases between them. The germline V gene has CDR1 KGHDR and CDR2 SFDVKD. The CDR3 loop reads CATSDAGSLETQYF. CDR3 sequence (DNA): TGTGCCACCAGTGACGCAGGGTCATTAGAGACCCAGTACTTC.

The genes are TRBV4-1 and TRBJ1-4; D gene unclear. Trimming removed 5 bases at V and 7 bases at J, with 14 bases between. The germline gives CDR1 MGHRA, CDR2 YSYEKL. The CDR3 contains 14 residues. DNA of the CDR3: TGCGCCAGCAGCTTCGACTCCGGTAGTGAAAAACTGTTTTTT. It translates to CASSFDSGSEKLFF.

The chain employs TRBV2 and TRBJ1-1; weak D call: TRBD1 (5 bases). This CDR3 region has 14 residues. The V and J ends lost 8 bases and 0 bases respectively, with 13 bases between them. Germline V gene sequence: CDR1 SNHLY, CDR2 FYNNEI. The CDR3 sequence is CASPEGRMNTEAFF. The DNA for the CDR3 is TGTGCCAGCCCTGAGGGGAGGATGAACACTGAAGCTTTCTTT.

The table lists this clone with a count of one. The CDR3 is CATQASSNYGYTF. CDR3 nucleotides: TGTGCCACACAGGCTTCGTCCAACTATGGCTACACCTTC. The gene calls are TRBV6-5 and TRBJ1-2, with a weak D call TRBD1 (5 bases). CDR1 is MNHEY, CDR2 SVGAGI, per germline. CDR3 length: 13 residues. Between the trimmed V and J ends, which lost 10 bases and 2 bases, there was a span of 14 bases.

The chain recombines TRBV19 with TRBJ2-2; perhaps TRBD1 as D (5 bases). CDR3 length: 15 amino acids. V gave up 6 bases and J gave up 7 bases, with 18 bases separating them. The germline CDR1 and CDR2 sequences are LNHDA and SQIVND (reference sequence). CDR3 sequence: CASSLDTLPNGELFF. Here the CDR3 DNA reads TGTGCCAGTAGCCTGGACACGCTCCCAAACGGGGAGCTGTTTTTT.

The genes are TRBV7-3 and TRBJ2-2, with D perhaps matching TRBD1 (6 bases). Germline CDR1 is SGHTA and CDR2 is FQGTGA. Trimming stripped 0 bases from V and 5 bases from J, with 7 bases between. The CDR3 extends over 14 amino acids. This CDR3 reads CASSLTGATGELFF. Written as DNA, the CDR3 is TGTGCCAGCAGCTTAACGGGGGCAACCGGGGAGCTGTTTTTT.

The chain employs TRBV5-1 and TRBJ2-3; 10 bases are a match to TRBD2. V shed 0 bases and J 5 bases; nucleotides not matched to a gene: 6. CDR3 length: 16 residues. CDR1 SGHRS and CDR2 YFSETQ come from the germline V gene. The CDR3 bases are TGCGCCAGCAGCTTGGCCAGCGGGGGGGCCGTAGATACGCAGTATTTT. Translation gives CASSLASGGAVDTQYF.

The chain carries TRBV29-1 and TRBJ1-6; 8 bases are shared with TRBD1. The CDR3 runs to 14 residues. CDR1 is SQVTM and CDR2 is ANQGSEA in the germline V gene. With 7 bases clipped from V and 6 bases from J, the junction kept 8 bases outside the gene matches. The DNA for the CDR3 is TGCAGCGCCAATACAGGGGGAATTAATTCACCCCTCCACTTT. It codes for CSANTGGINSPLHF.